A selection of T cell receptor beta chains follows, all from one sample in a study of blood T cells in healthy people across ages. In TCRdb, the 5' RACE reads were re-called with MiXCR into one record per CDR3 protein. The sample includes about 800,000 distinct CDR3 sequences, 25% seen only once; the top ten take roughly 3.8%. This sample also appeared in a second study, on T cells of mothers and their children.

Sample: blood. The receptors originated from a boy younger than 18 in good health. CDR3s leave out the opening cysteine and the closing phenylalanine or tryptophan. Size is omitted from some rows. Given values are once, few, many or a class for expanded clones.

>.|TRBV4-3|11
ASSQEAGQPQH
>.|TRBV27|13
ASSGWPGGNNEQF
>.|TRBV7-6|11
ASSLTEEETQY
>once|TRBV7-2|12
ASRPTGGSYEQH
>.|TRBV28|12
ASGSGGSTDTQY
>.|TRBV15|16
ATSRATSGLAGANEQF
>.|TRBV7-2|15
ASSLAPARGRTNEQF
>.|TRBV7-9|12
ASSLPDNSYEQY
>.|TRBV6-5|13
ASSSSGRMPDTQY
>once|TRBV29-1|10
SVEGTEVGYT
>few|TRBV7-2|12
ASSPGRQVEKLF
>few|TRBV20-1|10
SASAGGKTQY
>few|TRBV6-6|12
ASSYGIPGSGYT
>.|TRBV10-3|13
AISDTGTSSYEQY
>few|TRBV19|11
ASSIVRGDEQY
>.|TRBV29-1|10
SVVGADTEAL
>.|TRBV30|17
AWSADRGLGFNSNQPQH
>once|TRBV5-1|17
ASSPRTSGGNPNKNIQY
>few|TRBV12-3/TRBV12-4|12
ASRPTTGDQPQH
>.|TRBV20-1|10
SARKGGEKLF
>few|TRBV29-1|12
SVEVQGRADIQY
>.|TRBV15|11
ATSRGQSSIGY
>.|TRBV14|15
ASSQEPPGQGAEEQY
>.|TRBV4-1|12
ASSQRQGSREQY